Listed here are 6 T cell receptor beta chains from one sample, sequenced in a study of blood T cell repertoires in COVID-19. Sequenced by immunoSEQ multiplex PCR; TCRdb stores in-frame clones only, minus some. The sample includes 380,000 or so clones, about 89% of them seen just once. Source material: PBMCs or T cells enriched from blood (not recorded which). These receptors were obtained from a young man who had recovered from COVID-19.

The chain combines TRBV6-5 with TRBJ1-2; 10 bases agree with TRBD1. From germline, CDR1 is MNHEY and CDR2 SVGAGI. This CDR3 is 12 amino acids long. V was clipped by 8 bases and J by 4 bases; unmatched bases: 1. The CDR3 sequence is CASGQGGYGYTF. The CDR3 DNA is TGTGCCAGCGGACAGGGGGGCTATGGCTACACCTTC.

The chain uses TRBV7-2 and TRBJ2-1, with D tentatively TRBD2 (5 bases). V lost 5 bases to trimming and J lost 7 bases, with 15 bases between them. CDR1 is SGHTA and CDR2 is FQGNSA in the germline V gene. The CDR3 covers 14 residues. The CDR3 region has the DNA TGTGCCAGCAGCCCTTATGGACTTACAAATGAGCAGTTCTTC. Translation gives CASSPYGLTNEQFF.

This clone was seen once. This rearrangement joins TRBV16 to TRBJ1-2; the D gene is possibly TRBD1 (6 bases). The CDR3 contains 14 residues. Germline loops: CDR1 KGHSY, CDR2 FQNENV. V was shortened by 4 bases and J by 8 bases, with 17 bases between the two germline ends. CDR3 DNA: TGTGCCAGCAGCCGGGGGCCGGAGATAAGGGGCTACACCTTC. Amino acids: CASSRGPEIRGYTF. The complete variable domain, with remaining parts taken from reference TRBV16 and TRBJ1-2, reads GEEVAQTPKHLVRGEGQKAKLYCAPIKGHSYVFWYQQVLKNEFKFLISFQNENVFDETGMPKERFSAKCLPNSPCSLEIQATKLEDSAVYFCASSRGPEIRGYTFGSGTRLTVV.

J is TRBJ1-4 and V is TRBV19; 8 bases agree with TRBD1. The V segment lost 3 bases and the J segment 11 bases; nucleotides outside the gene matches: 5. Germline lookup yields CDR1 LNHDA and CDR2 SQIVND (reference sequence). The CDR3 covers 13 residues. This CDR3 is CASSMQGARKLFF. The CDR3 DNA reads as TGTGCCAGTAGTATGCAGGGGGCGCGGAAACTGTTTTTT. The whole variable domain, remainder taken from reference TRBV19 and TRBJ1-4, is DGGITQSPKYLFRKEGQNVTLSCEQNLNHDAMYWYRQDPGQGLRLIYYSQIVNDFQKGDIAEGYSVSREKKESFPLTVTSAQKNPTAFYLCASSMQGARKLFFGSGTQLSVL.

V gene TRBV7-9 combines with J gene TRBJ1-4; D might be TRBD1 (6 bases). This CDR3 region has 16 residues. V lost 0 bases and J lost 6, with 14 bases in between. Germline V CDR1 and CDR2: SEHNR, FQNEAQ (reference sequence). For the CDR3, the DNA is TGTGCCAGCAGCTTAGCGAAGACAGGTGGTGATGAAAAACTGTTTTTT. Protein sequence: CASSLAKTGGDEKLFF.

This clone was detected a few times. The chain is built from TRBV5-1 and TRBJ1-2; D gene uncertain. V lost 2 bases and J lost 4, with 9 bases in between. The CDR3 is 13 residues long. The V gene's germline CDR1 is SGHRS and CDR2 YFSETQ. CDR3 DNA sequence: TGCGCCAGCAGCTTCACAGAACGCTATGGCTACACCTTC. This codes for CASSFTERYGYTF. The whole variable domain, remainder taken from reference TRBV5-1 and TRBJ1-2, is KAGVTQTPRYLIKTRGQQVTLSCSPISGHRSVSWYQQTPGQGLQFLFEYFSETQRNKGNFPGRFSGRQFSNSRSEMNVSTLELGDSALYLCASSFTERYGYTFGSGTRLTVV.